The next 8 T cell receptor beta chains were all read from a single sample in a study of CD4 T cell repertoires in COVID-19. Data came from immunoSEQ multiplex PCR; TCRdb stores just in-frame clones and leaves some out. Among 20,000 to 25,000 clones listed, roughly 84% were seen once. The memory T cells were sequenced right after ex vivo isolation, without culture. The sample was central memory CD4+ T cells from blood, taken before the COVID-19 pandemic. These receptors were obtained from a human donor who had COVID-19.

The genes are TRBV27 and TRBJ1-4, with 7 bases that match TRBD1. The CDR3 is 16 residues long. With 4 bases clipped from V and 3 bases from J, the junction kept 8 bases outside the gene matches. In germline, CDR1 is MNHEY, CDR2 SMNVEV (reference sequence). The CDR3 nucleotides are TGTGCCAGCAGTTGGAATCCCGGGACAGCTAATGAAAAACTGTTTTTT. Protein sequence: CASSWNPGTANEKLFF. Full variable domain (outside the CDR3, taken from reference TRBV27 and TRBJ1-4): EAQVTQNPRYLITVTGKKLTVTCSQNMNHEYMSWYRQDPGLGLRQIYYSMNVEVTDKGDVPEGYKVSRKEKRNFPLILESPSPNQTSLYFCASSWNPGTANEKLFFGSGTQLSVL.

This clone was found a few times. This chain joins TRBV19 and TRBJ1-1; the D gene is possibly TRBD1 (5 bases). V was trimmed by 7 bases and J by 4 bases, leaving 13 bases between them. Germline-derived CDR1 and CDR2 are LNHDA and SQIVND (reference sequence). CDR3 length equals 13 residues. CDR3 sequence (DNA): TGTGCCAGTAAGTCCCAGGGCCCCACTGAAGCTTTCTTT. Its translation is CASKSQGPTEAFF.

This clone was seen a few times. The chain carries TRBV19 and TRBJ1-4; 7 bases line up with TRBD1. V lost 5 bases, J lost 4 bases, and 7 bases stayed unmatched. The CDR3 has 15 amino acids. Germline CDR1 is LNHDA and CDR2 is SQIVND (reference sequence). The CDR3 DNA reads as TGTGCCAGTAGTTCCCCGGGACAGAGTAATGAAAAACTGTTTTTT. Translation gives CASSSPGQSNEKLFF. Full variable domain (rest looked up from reference TRBV19 and TRBJ1-4): DGGITQSPKYLFRKEGQNVTLSCEQNLNHDAMYWYRQDPGQGLRLIYYSQIVNDFQKGDIAEGYSVSREKKESFPLTVTSAQKNPTAFYLCASSSPGQSNEKLFFGSGTQLSVL.

V gene TRBV11-2 combines with J gene TRBJ2-3, with 11 bases matching TRBD2. CDR3 length: 19 residues. V lost 3 bases to trimming and J lost 2 bases; unmatched junction nucleotides: 13. Germline CDR1 SGHAT, CDR2 FQNNGV. DNA for the CDR3: TGTGCCAGCAGCTTTGTTTTACTAGCGGGAGTTCCCACCACAGATACGCAGTATTTT. Translation gives CASSFVLLAGVPTTDTQYF.

This clone was seen more than once but under ten times. The chain joins TRBV5-4 to TRBJ2-5; 8 bases agree with TRBD2. The germline V gene encodes CDR1 SGHNT and CDR2 YYREEE (reference sequence). The trim removed 2 bases at V and 5 bases at J, leaving 8 bases unmatched. The length of the CDR3 is 15 residues. The DNA for the CDR3 is TGTGCCAGCAGCTTAACTAGCGGATACCGGGAGACCCAGTACTTC. Protein product: CASSLTSGYRETQYF.

The chain recombines TRBV28 with TRBJ2-3; a weak D match, TRBD1 (6 bases). CDR3 size: 16 residues. Germline lookup yields CDR1 MDHEN and CDR2 SYDVKM. Trimming shortened V by 6 bases and J by 2 bases, and 18 bases separated the two germline ends. The CDR3 here is CASSRETTGYTDTQYF. The CDR3 nucleotides read TGTGCCAGCAGCCGCGAAACGACAGGCTACACAGATACGCAGTATTTT.

The CDR3 bases are TGCGCCACCCGAGTAGGGGTTGTCAGGAATGAGCAGTTCTTC. Protein sequence: CATRVGVVRNEQFF. The chain links TRBV10-2 to TRBJ2-1, with TRBD1 as a possible D gene (5 bases). Per the germline V gene, CDR1 is WSHSY and CDR2 is SAAADI. V lost 10 bases and J 7 bases, leaving 20 bases between the germline ends. This CDR3 has 14 residues.

The DNA of the CDR3 is TGTGCCAGCAGGAGGACAGGAGCTGTCTACGAGCAGTACTTC. It translates to CASRRTGAVYEQYF. The chain carries TRBV27 and TRBJ2-7, with 7 bases matching TRBD1. The CDR3 runs to 14 residues. The J segment lost 3 bases and the V segment lost 6 bases, leaving 8 bases of the junction unmatched. Germline-derived CDR1 and CDR2 are MNHEY and SMNVEV (reference sequence).